The source of this T cell receptor beta chain is a study of beta chain features in type 1 diabetes. This clone occurred a few times. Investigators reverse transcribed all isolated RNA, so they sequenced expressed TCRB transcripts. The data were produced by immunoSEQ multiplex PCR, yet TCRdb's version contains in-frame clones alone and is incomplete. This table has roughly 380,000 clones, 15% to 20% appearing once. Sequencing was done on a sample of naive CD4+ T cells from blood. This clonotype originated in a woman aged 18-29 years in good health.

CDR3 amino acids: CASSYTFSYEQYF. DNA of the CDR3: TGTGCCAGCAGTTACACATTTTCCTACGAGCAGTACTTC. This chain uses TRBV6-5 with TRBJ2-7; D remains ambiguous. This CDR3 region has 13 residues. The V end was cut by 2 bases, the J end by 1 base, with 6 bases between. From germline, CDR1 is MNHEY and CDR2 SVGAGI.